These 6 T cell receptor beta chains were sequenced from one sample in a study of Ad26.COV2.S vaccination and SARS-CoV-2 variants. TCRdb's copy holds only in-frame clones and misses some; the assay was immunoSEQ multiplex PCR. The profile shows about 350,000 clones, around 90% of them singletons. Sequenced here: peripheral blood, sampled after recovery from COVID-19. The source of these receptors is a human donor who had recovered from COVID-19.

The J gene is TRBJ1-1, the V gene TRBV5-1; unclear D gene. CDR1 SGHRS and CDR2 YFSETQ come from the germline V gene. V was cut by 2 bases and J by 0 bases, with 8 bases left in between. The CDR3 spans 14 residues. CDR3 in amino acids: CASSFSVMNTEAFF. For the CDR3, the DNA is TGCGCCAGCAGCTTTTCCGTTATGAACACTGAAGCTTTCTTT. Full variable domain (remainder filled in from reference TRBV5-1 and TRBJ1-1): KAGVTQTPRYLIKTRGQQVTLSCSPISGHRSVSWYQQTPGQGLQFLFEYFSETQRNKGNFPGRFSGRQFSNSRSEMNVSTLELGDSALYLCASSFSVMNTEAFFGQGTRLTVV.

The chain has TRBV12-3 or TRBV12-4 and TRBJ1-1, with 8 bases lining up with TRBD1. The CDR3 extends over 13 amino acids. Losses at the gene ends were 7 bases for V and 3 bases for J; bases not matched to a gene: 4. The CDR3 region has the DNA TGTGCCAGCACCAGGACAGGGCACACTGAAGCTTTCTTT. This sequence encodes CASTRTGHTEAFF.

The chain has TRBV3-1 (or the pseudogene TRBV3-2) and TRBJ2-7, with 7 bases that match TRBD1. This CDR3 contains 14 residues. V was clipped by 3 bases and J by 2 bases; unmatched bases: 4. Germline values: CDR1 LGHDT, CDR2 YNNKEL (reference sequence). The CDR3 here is CASSQGTEAYEQYF. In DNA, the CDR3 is TGTGCCAGCAGCCAGGGGACAGAAGCCTACGAGCAGTACTTC.

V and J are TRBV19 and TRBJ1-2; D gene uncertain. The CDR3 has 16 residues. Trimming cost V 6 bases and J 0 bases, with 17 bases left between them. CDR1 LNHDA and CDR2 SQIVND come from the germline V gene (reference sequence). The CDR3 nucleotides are TGTGCCAGTAGCCCCAACCCTTCGACACCTAACTATGGCTACACCTTC. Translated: CASSPNPSTPNYGYTF.

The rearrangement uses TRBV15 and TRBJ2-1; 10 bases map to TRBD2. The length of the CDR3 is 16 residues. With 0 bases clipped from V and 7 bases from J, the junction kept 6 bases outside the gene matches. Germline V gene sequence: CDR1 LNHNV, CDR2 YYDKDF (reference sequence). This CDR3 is CATSREAGGIFNEQFF. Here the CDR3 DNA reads TGTGCCACCAGCAGAGAAGCGGGGGGGATATTTAATGAGCAGTTCTTC.

The CDR3 sequence is CAISDKGWGTDTQYF. The CDR3 coding sequence is TGTGCCATCAGCGATAAGGGGTGGGGAACAGATACGCAGTATTTT. This chain uses TRBV10-3 with TRBJ2-3, with D possibly TRBD1 on 5 matching bases. This CDR3 is built from 15 residues. Trimming left V 6 bases short and J 3 bases short, with 16 bases between. Germline V gene sequence: CDR1 ENHRY, CDR2 SYGVKD.